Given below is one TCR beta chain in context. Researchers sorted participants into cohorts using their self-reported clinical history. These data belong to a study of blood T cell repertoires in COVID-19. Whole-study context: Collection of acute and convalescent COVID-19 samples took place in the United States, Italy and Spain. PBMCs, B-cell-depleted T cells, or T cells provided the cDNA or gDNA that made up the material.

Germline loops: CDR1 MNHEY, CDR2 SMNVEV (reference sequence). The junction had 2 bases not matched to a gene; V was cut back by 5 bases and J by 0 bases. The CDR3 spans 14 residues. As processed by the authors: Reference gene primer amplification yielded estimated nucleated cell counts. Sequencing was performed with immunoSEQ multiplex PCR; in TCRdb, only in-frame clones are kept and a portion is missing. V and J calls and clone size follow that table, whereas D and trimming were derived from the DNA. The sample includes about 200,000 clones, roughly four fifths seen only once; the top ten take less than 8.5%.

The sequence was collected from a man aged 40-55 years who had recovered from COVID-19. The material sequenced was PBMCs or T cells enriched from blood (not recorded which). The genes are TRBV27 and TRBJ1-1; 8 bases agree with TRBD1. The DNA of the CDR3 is TGTGCCAGCAGTCCAGGGGGCATGAACACTGAAGCTTTCTTT. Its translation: CASSPGGMNTEAFF.